Listed here are 30 T cell receptor beta chains from one sample, sequenced in a study of blood T cell repertoires in COVID-19. Sequencing was performed with immunoSEQ multiplex PCR; in TCRdb, only in-frame clones are kept and a portion is missing. The data show roughly 150,000 clones, roughly 81% seen once. The sample comprised peripheral blood. All receptors derive from a woman in her fifties or sixties with COVID-19, enrolled during active disease.

The V call is TRBV27, the J call TRBJ1-5; TRBD1 agrees at 7 bases. V lost 5 bases to trimming and J lost 3 bases; unmatched junction nucleotides: 10. The CDR3 sequence is 16 residues long. CDR1 is MNHEY, CDR2 SMNVEV, per germline (reference sequence). CDR3 DNA: TGTGCCAGCAGTCTCAATCTGGACAGGAACAATCAGCCCCAGCATTTT. Encoded protein: CASSLNLDRNNQPQHF.

This clone was recorded only once. The chain is built from TRBV7-9 and TRBJ2-3; unclear D gene. V dropped 1 base and J dropped 5 bases, with 10 bases sitting between them. CDR3 length: 14 amino acids. Germline assignment: CDR1 SEHNR and CDR2 FQNEAQ (reference sequence). CDR3 sequence: CASSLGLSQDTQYF. CDR3 DNA sequence: TGTGCCAGCAGCTTAGGTCTTAGTCAAGATACGCAGTATTTT.

This sequence joins TRBV6-5 and TRBJ1-1; possible D gene TRBD1, 6 bases. There are 13 residues in the CDR3. With 6 bases removed from V and 7 bases from J, the gap between germline ends came to 15 bases. CDR1 and CDR2 (germline): MNHEY, SVGAGI. This chain's CDR3 is CASRLQGRGEAFF. In DNA form, the CDR3 reads TGTGCCAGCAGGCTACAGGGCAGGGGTGAAGCTTTCTTT.

This chain uses TRBV9 with TRBJ2-3; 13 bases align to TRBD2. J gave up 5 bases and V 3 bases, and 6 bases lay outside the gene matches. CDR3 size: 16 residues. Germline CDR1 and CDR2: SGDLS and YYNGEE. The CDR3 bases are TGTGCCAGCAGCGACCCGGGACTAGCGGGAAGAGATACGCAGTATTTT. Translation gives CASSDPGLAGRDTQYF.

V usage is TRBV29-1 and J usage is TRBJ2-6; 7 nucleotides agree with TRBD1. The CDR3 extends over 16 amino acids. Germline trimming cut 4 bases from V and 0 bases from J; bases unmatched to any gene: 6. Germline assignment: CDR1 SQVTM and CDR2 ANQGSEA. CDR3 coding DNA: TGCAGCGTTGGGGACAGTAGTCTCTCTGGGGCCAACGTCCTGACTTTC. Its protein is CSVGDSSLSGANVLTF.

V usage is TRBV9 and J usage is TRBJ2-5; weak D call: TRBD2 (6 bases). The CDR3 is 15 amino acids. Between the trimmed V and J ends, which lost 0 bases and 1 base, there was a span of 10 bases. The germline gives CDR1 SGDLS, CDR2 YYNGEE. CDR3 bases: TGTGCCAGCAGCGTAGGCGGGGTGGTCCAAGAGACCCAGTACTTC. Its translation: CASSVGGVVQETQYF.

This clone was counted only a few times. Other DNA sequences in the sample encode the same CDR3. The chain carries TRBV5-4 and TRBJ2-3; D is ambiguous. The CDR3 extends over 13 amino acids. Trimming took off 4 bases at V and 0 bases at J, with 6 bases between the two ends. The germline V gene has CDR1 SGHNT and CDR2 YYREEE (reference sequence). CDR3 sequence: CASSLTSTDTQYF. The DNA for the CDR3 is TGTGCCAGCAGCCTGACTAGCACAGATACGCAGTATTTT. The variable domain in full, completed from reference TRBV5-4 and TRBJ2-3, reads ETGVTQSPTHLIKTRGQQVTLRCSSQSGHNTVSWYQQALGQGPQFIFQYYREEENGRGNFPPRFSGLQFPNYSSELNVNALELDDSALYLCASSLTSTDTQYFGPGTRLTVL.

The chain uses TRBV5-1 and TRBJ2-3; D gene uncertain. With 4 bases removed from V and 1 base from J, the gap between germline ends came to 4 bases. Germline values: CDR1 SGHRS, CDR2 YFSETQ. The CDR3 consists of 12 residues. The CDR3 bases are TGCGCCAGCAGCCCGGGCACAGATACGCAGTATTTT. Amino acid sequence: CASSPGTDTQYF.

The rearrangement uses TRBV10-1 and TRBJ2-4; TRBD2 aligns across 16 bases. The CDR3 has 17 amino acids. After removal of 8 bases from V and 2 bases from J, the junction contained 6 bases not matched to a gene. Germline V gene lookup returns CDR1 WNHNN and CDR2 SYGVQD (reference sequence). The CDR3 coding sequence is TGCGCCAGCCCCGCGGGACTAGCGGGGGGGTCCAAAAACATTCAGTACTTC. Translating it yields CASPAGLAGGSKNIQYF.

J is TRBJ2-1 and V is TRBV7-3; 8 bases map to TRBD2. Germline V lookup: CDR1 SGHTA, CDR2 FQGTGA. The CDR3 runs to 16 residues. V gave up 5 bases and J gave up 4 bases; unmatched junction bases: 10. CDR3 in amino acids: CASSLQAGVKYNEQFF. The DNA for the CDR3 is TGTGCCAGCAGCCTCCAAGCGGGAGTAAAGTACAATGAGCAGTTCTTC.

This sequence joins TRBV19 and TRBJ1-2, with unresolved D. The V and J ends lost 7 bases and 5 bases respectively, with 17 bases between them. Germline CDR1 reads LNHDA; CDR2 reads SQIVND (reference sequence). The CDR3 has 14 amino acids. The CDR3 nucleotides read TGTGCCAGTAAGTCCCGGGGAAACGGTTATGGCTACACCTTC. Translation gives CASKSRGNGYGYTF.

The rearrangement links TRBV5-6 to TRBJ1-1, with D possibly being TRBD1 (6 bases). Trimming took off 2 bases at V and 2 bases at J, with 13 bases between the two ends. Germline V gene data show CDR1 as SGHDT and CDR2 as YYEEEE. The CDR3 is 15 residues long. In DNA, the CDR3 is TGTGCCAGCAGCTTACCCGGGACACCTAACACTGAAGCTTTCTTT. It translates to CASSLPGTPNTEAFF.

The rearrangement links TRBV2 to TRBJ2-2; possibly TRBD2 for D (5 bases). The germline V and J ends were trimmed by 10 bases and 4 bases, with 19 bases remaining between them. Germline CDR1 reads SNHLY; CDR2 reads FYNNEI. There are 15 residues in the CDR3. DNA of the CDR3: TGTGCCACCACCAGACCGGGGTTTACCACCGGGGAGCTGTTTTTT. Its translation: CATTRPGFTTGELFF.

The chain uses TRBV3-1 (or the pseudogene TRBV3-2) and TRBJ1-3; a weak D match, TRBD1 (6 bases). CDR1 and CDR2 from the germline V gene are LGHDT and YNNKEL (reference sequence). The CDR3 covers 18 residues. V lost 1 base, J lost 4 bases, and 20 bases lay in between. The CDR3 spells CASSQGIQGLRGGNTIYF. For the CDR3, the DNA is TGTGCCAGCAGCCAAGGGATTCAGGGGCTTCGAGGAGGAAACACCATATATTTT.

The chain employs TRBV11-2 and TRBJ1-6, with TRBD1 as a possible D gene (5 bases). The CDR3 covers 15 residues. Germline V CDR1 and CDR2: SGHAT, FQNNGV. V lost 1 base and J 7 bases, leaving 11 bases between the germline ends. The DNA for the CDR3 is TGTGCCAGCAGCTTAGTGGGGGGTGGGAATTCACCCCTCCACTTT. It specifies CASSLVGGGNSPLHF.

This rearrangement joins TRBV19 to TRBJ2-7; TRBD1 matches at 8 bases. Germline V gene data show CDR1 as LNHDA and CDR2 as SQIVND (reference sequence). The length of the CDR3 is 15 residues. The ends lost 3 bases at V and 7 bases at J; junction bases unmatched: 11. CDR3 DNA sequence: TGTGCCAGTAGTATCTACGGGACAGGATTCAAGGAGCAGTACTTC. Translating it yields CASSIYGTGFKEQYF.

The J gene is TRBJ2-2, the V gene TRBV2, with TRBD2 matching 8 bases. With V trimmed by 8 bases and J by 7 bases, 9 bases remained unmatched. The germline gives CDR1 SNHLY, CDR2 FYNNEI. The CDR3 consists of 14 residues. The CDR3 DNA is TGTGCCAGCGGGGGGACTAGACGACGCGGGGAGCTGTTTTTT. Protein: CASGGTRRRGELFF.

This clone was detected many times. The chain combines TRBV5-1 with TRBJ2-7; the match to TRBD2 covers 7 bases. In germline, CDR1 is SGHRS, CDR2 YFSETQ. The CDR3 length is 13 residues. V lost 4 bases, J lost 3 bases, and 4 bases stayed unmatched. The CDR3 reads CASSTTSSYEQYF. DNA for the CDR3: TGCGCCAGCAGCACGACTAGCAGCTACGAGCAGTACTTC.

The sample holds a few counts of this clone. The chain uses TRBV7-3 and TRBJ2-2, with 11 bases fitting TRBD2. The CDR3 consists of 15 residues. Germline assignment: CDR1 SGHTA and CDR2 FQGTGA. The V segment lost 6 bases and the J segment 6 bases; nucleotides outside the gene matches: 6. The CDR3 region has the DNA TGTGCCAGCAGGTTTAGCGGGGGGGCCCCCGGGGAGCTGTTTTTT. Translating it yields CASRFSGGAPGELFF. The full variable domain, with the rest looked up from reference TRBV7-3 and TRBJ2-2, is GAGVSQTPSNKVTEKGKYVELRCDPISGHTALYWYRQSLGQGPEFLIYFQGTGAADDSGLPNDRFFAVRPEGSVSTLKIQRTERGDSAVYLCASRFSGGAPGELFFGEGSRLTVL.

For the CDR3, the DNA is TGTGCCACCAGTGCCGGGAGGAACTATGGCTACACCTTC. Its translation: CATSAGRNYGYTF. The genes are TRBV24-1 and TRBJ1-2; D remains unclear. V was trimmed by 5 bases and J by 2 bases, leaving 8 bases between them. The germline V gene encodes CDR1 KGHDR and CDR2 SFDVKD. CDR3 length: 13 amino acids.

This chain connects TRBV7-9 to TRBJ2-2, with 10 bases that match TRBD2. Germline-derived CDR1 and CDR2 are SEHNR and FQNEAQ (reference sequence). CDR3 size: 16 residues. After removal of 1 base from V and 5 bases from J, the junction contained 4 bases not matched to a gene. The CDR3 protein is CASSLGLAGVTGELFF. The CDR3 DNA sequence: TGTGCCAGCAGCTTAGGGCTAGCGGGAGTAACCGGGGAGCTGTTTTTT. Complete variable domain (other parts from reference TRBV7-9 and TRBJ2-2): DTGVSQNPRHKITKRGQNVTFRCDPISEHNRLYWYRQTLGQGPEFLTYFQNEAQLEKSRLLSDRFSAERPKGSFSTLEIQRTEQGDSAMYLCASSLGLAGVTGELFFGEGSRLTVL.

This clone was seen only a few times. The rearrangement links TRBV30 to TRBJ1-6; D not certain. The CDR3 length is 15 residues. CDR1 is GTSNPN and CDR2 is SVGIG in the germline V gene (reference sequence). V lost 0 bases and J lost 7, with 13 bases in between. The CDR3 reads CAWSVSGVANSPLHF. Here the CDR3 DNA reads TGTGCCTGGAGTGTATCCGGGGTTGCGAATTCACCCCTCCACTTT.

The chain joins TRBV18 to TRBJ1-1; D is unclear. V was trimmed by 3 bases and J by 0 bases, leaving 5 bases between them. Germline V gene data show CDR1 as KGHSH and CDR2 as LQKENI. The CDR3 is 13 residues long. CDR3 region: CASSPTVNTEAFF. As DNA, the CDR3 is TGTGCCAGCTCACCGACTGTGAACACTGAAGCTTTCTTT. The complete variable domain, with remaining parts taken from reference TRBV18 and TRBJ1-1, reads NAGVMQNPRHLVRRRGQEARLRCSPMKGHSHVYWYRQLPEEGLKFMVYLQKENIIDESGMPKERFSAEFPKEGPSILRIQQVVRGDSAAYFCASSPTVNTEAFFGQGTRLTVV.

V and J are TRBV5-1 and TRBJ1-1; no firm D call. The germline V and J ends were trimmed by 1 base and 0 bases, with 7 bases remaining between them. Looked up from germline, CDR1 is SGHRS and CDR2 is YFSETQ. The CDR3 is made up of 14 amino acids. CDR3 sequence reads: CASSLSRVNTEAFF. Written as DNA, the CDR3 is TGCGCCAGCAGCTTGAGTAGAGTGAACACTGAAGCTTTCTTT. Together with reference TRBV5-1 and TRBJ1-1, the CDR3 gives the full variable domain: KAGVTQTPRYLIKTRGQQVTLSCSPISGHRSVSWYQQTPGQGLQFLFEYFSETQRNKGNFPGRFSGRQFSNSRSEMNVSTLELGDSALYLCASSLSRVNTEAFFGQGTRLTVV.

The V and J genes are TRBV5-1 and TRBJ2-7; 16 nucleotides match TRBD2. Germline V gene lookup returns CDR1 SGHRS and CDR2 YFSETQ. With V trimmed by 3 bases and J by 0 bases, 9 bases remained unmatched. The CDR3 covers 19 residues. In DNA form, the CDR3 reads TGCGCCAGCAGCTCGTCCCCGGGACTAGCGGGGGGGCGCTCCTACGAGCAGTACTTC. Its protein product is CASSSSPGLAGGRSYEQYF.

The genes are TRBV11-2 and TRBJ2-1, with a possible D match to TRBD1 (5 bases). This CDR3 contains 15 residues. Germline V lookup: CDR1 SGHAT, CDR2 FQNNGV. V lost 7 bases to trimming and J lost 1 base, with 14 bases between them. The CDR3 loop is CASTDSGPSYNEQFF. For the CDR3, the DNA is TGTGCCAGCACCGATTCAGGGCCTTCCTACAATGAGCAGTTCTTC.

J is TRBJ1-5 and V is TRBV15, with D perhaps TRBD1 (5 bases). Trimming removed 8 bases from V and 5 bases from J, with 16 bases in between. The CDR3 is 14 residues long. Germline V gene data show CDR1 as LNHNV and CDR2 as YYDKDF (reference sequence). The CDR3 sequence: CATAPSRVDQPQHF. The CDR3 region has the DNA TGTGCCACCGCACCCTCCAGGGTCGATCAGCCCCAGCATTTT.

This CDR3 reads CASSLTGNTGELFF. The CDR3 DNA is TGCGCCAGCAGCCTGACAGGGAACACCGGGGAGCTGTTTTTT. The rearrangement joins TRBV4-1 to TRBJ2-2, with TRBD1 as a possible D gene (6 bases). CDR3 size: 14 residues. Germline assignment: CDR1 MGHRA and CDR2 YSYEKL. The V and J ends lost 4 bases and 1 base respectively, with 7 bases between them.

The rearrangement joins TRBV7-2 to TRBJ1-2; TRBD1 matches at 9 bases. The V and J ends lost 5 bases and 4 bases, in that order; junction bases with no gene match: 8. Looked up from germline, CDR1 is SGHTA and CDR2 is FQGNSA. The CDR3 totals 15 residues. The CDR3 sequence: CASSPRTGDVYGYTF. The CDR3 DNA follows: TGTGCCAGCAGCCCTCGGACAGGGGATGTCTATGGCTACACCTTC.

The chain links TRBV9 to TRBJ2-3; 8 bases align to TRBD2. The V and J ends lost 2 bases and 0 bases, in that order; junction bases with no gene match: 14. Germline V CDR1 and CDR2: SGDLS, YYNGEE. This CDR3 has 19 amino acids. The CDR3 sequence is CASSVSPSGSGTSTDTQYF. CDR3 DNA: TGTGCCAGCAGCGTTTCGCCTAGCGGGTCCGGTACAAGCACAGATACGCAGTATTTT. Drawing the rest from reference TRBV9 and TRBJ2-3, the complete variable domain is DSGVTQTPKHLITATGQRVTLRCSPRSGDLSVYWYQQSLDQGLQFLIQYYNGEERAKGNILERFSAQQFPDLHSELNLSSLELGDSALYFCASSVSPSGSGTSTDTQYFGPGTRLTVL.